This entry is about one T cell receptor (beta chain). The sample holds one count of this clonotype. Its specific antigen is unknown. This may arise from a read error, as a much more abundant clone is one base away. Measured from the cysteine to the phenylalanine, the CDR3 is 17 residues long. The entry retains the CDR3 DNA only, 51 bases that are in frame from base 1. Taken from the germline V gene (reference sequence), the CDR1 and CDR2 loops are LGHDT and YNNKEL. V gives up 4 bases and J gives up 5 bases, and the segment between their germline ends measures 23 bases. The data belong to a study of kidney transplant recipient with SARS-CoV-2 infection (dated by TCRdb to the early 2020s). What this sample's time point label stands for: pre-pandemic baseline sample and day 111 after first positive SARS-CoV-2 test. The sequencer listed for this sample is Illumina MiSeq. Profiling of the peripheral T cell repertoire was carried out for human TCRbeta genes. In the paper's pipeline: Differential clonotype abundance was tested with beta-binomial modelling to account for variability over time. Expanded clonotypes were screened against the ImmuneCODE reference database of SARS-CoV-2-associated TCRs and mapped to viral genome regions. Additional repertoire analyses examined TRBV gene usage, CDR3 length, CDR3 amino acid overlap between time points, distributions of clonotype abundance, and Jaccard similarity. In TCRdb, the public reads were trimmed at Q25 with fastp and aligned with MiXCR, with productive beta chains retained. Here each entry gathers all rows of one CDR3 protein and keeps the most common genes and DNA. These V and J calls are TCRdb output, not the study's own analysis. The sample includes 200,000 to 300,000 distinct CDR3 sequences, with less than 35% observed a single time. Under 7.5% of the sample is taken by the ten largest.

The receptor chain draws on TRBV3-1 and TRBJ2-5, with no confidently assigned D gene. Sequencing used a blood sample, obtained at baseline and between days 110 and 120 from a kidney transplant recipient. This clonotype was obtained from a young adult male patient who had COVID-19 and was a kidney transplant recipient. Some T cells may originate with the graft donor following a transplant. The CDR3 protein: CASSRDLPISFSETQYF. The bases are TGTGCCAGCAGCCGCGACCTTCCCATTTCTTTCTCTGAGACCCAGTACTTC.